The 4 T cell receptor beta chains presented below share a single source sample, sequenced in a study of PD-1 blockade in classical Hodgkin lymphoma. Clones were read by immunoSEQ multiplex PCR, and TCRdb kept only the in-frame ones, dropping some. The table has approximately 16,000 clones, around 90% seen once; the top ten hold around a sixth. Time point indicated: cycle 4 day 1 (C4D1), after less than seven weeks of nivolumab. Each of the patients experienced relapse following autologous stem cell transplantation, and their brentuximab vedotin exposure differed. CD8+ T cells were isolated from thawed PBMCs by magnetic negative selection. The sample here was CD8+ T cells from blood, taken before the fourth cycle of nivolumab. Receptor source: a human donor with classical Hodgkin lymphoma.

The chain has TRBV6-5 and TRBJ2-7; 8 bases align to TRBD1. The CDR3 loop spans 15 amino acids. Germline trimming cut 2 bases from V and 5 bases from J; bases unmatched to any gene: 8. Germline V lookup: CDR1 MNHEY, CDR2 SVGAGI. CDR3 in amino acids: CASSYGGTGLDEQYF. Written as DNA, the CDR3 is TGTGCCAGCAGTTACGGTGGGACAGGTCTCGACGAGCAGTACTTC.

The chain links TRBV19 to TRBJ2-1; TRBD2 might be the D (5 bases). In germline, CDR1 is LNHDA, CDR2 SQIVND (reference sequence). The CDR3 length is 9 residues. Trimming removed 9 bases at V and 8 bases at J, with 5 bases between. This CDR3 is CASGDEQFF. The CDR3 DNA sequence: TGTGCCAGCGGGGATGAGCAGTTCTTC. Complete variable domain (other parts from reference TRBV19 and TRBJ2-1): DGGITQSPKYLFRKEGQNVTLSCEQNLNHDAMYWYRQDPGQGLRLIYYSQIVNDFQKGDIAEGYSVSREKKESFPLTVTSAQKNPTAFYLCASGDEQFFGPGTRLTVL.

This clone was observed a handful of times. The chain is built from TRBV2 and TRBJ2-7; possibly TRBD1 for D (5 bases). This CDR3 comprises 14 residues. Trimming cost V 2 bases and J 2 bases, with 10 bases left between them. Per the germline V gene, CDR1 is SNHLY and CDR2 is FYNNEI. CDR3 nucleotide sequence: TGTGCCAGCAGTGAAAGGGGCAGAGCCTACGAGCAGTACTTC. Its translation: CASSERGRAYEQYF.

The genes are TRBV19 and TRBJ2-1; TRBD1 matches 7 bases. Germline V gene lookup returns CDR1 LNHDA and CDR2 SQIVND (reference sequence). This CDR3 comprises 14 residues. The J segment lost 2 bases and the V segment lost 3 bases, leaving 1 base of the junction unmatched. CDR3 sequence: CASSIGTAYNEQFF. The CDR3 region has the DNA TGTGCCAGTAGTATCGGGACAGCCTACAATGAGCAGTTCTTC.